This passage covers 9 T cell receptor beta chains from one sample sequenced in a study of cytomegalovirus exposure and HLA in healthy donors. PCR amplification relied on 60 Vbeta primers (plus 13 Jbeta primers). Sequenced by immunoSEQ multiplex PCR; TCRdb stores in-frame clones only, minus some. The data show some 150,000 clones, with 75% to 85% seen just once and approximately 1% held by the top ten. Sample: PBMCs. The receptors were sampled from a male donor in good health and CMV-seronegative.

V usage is TRBV6-5 and J usage is TRBJ2-2, with 8 bases identical to TRBD2. CDR3 length: 16 residues. Trimming cost V 0 bases and J 2 bases; bases outside gene matches: 2. Germline CDR1 is MNHEY and CDR2 is SVGAGI. The CDR3 protein is CASSYSTSGNTGELFF. The CDR3 nucleotides read TGTGCCAGCAGTTACTCCACTAGCGGAAACACCGGGGAGCTGTTTTTT.

The genes are TRBV4-2 and TRBJ2-1, with 9 bases aligning to TRBD2. The CDR3 spans 16 residues. The junction had 3 bases not matched to a gene; V was cut back by 0 bases and J by 3 bases. The germline gives CDR1 LGHNA, CDR2 YNFKEQ. This CDR3 is CASSQDGGGDYNEQFF. The CDR3 bases are TGTGCCAGCAGCCAAGACGGCGGGGGGGACTACAATGAGCAGTTCTTC.

This chain links TRBV19 with TRBJ2-6, with D unclear. The CDR3 loop spans 15 amino acids. With 7 bases removed from V and 0 bases from J, the gap between germline ends came to 10 bases. The germline gives CDR1 LNHDA, CDR2 SQIVND (reference sequence). The chain's CDR3 is CASNPQVSGANVLTF. The CDR3 DNA is TGTGCCAGTAACCCTCAGGTCTCTGGGGCCAACGTCCTGACTTTC.

The genes are TRBV6-5 and TRBJ2-1, with TRBD1 identical over 7 bases. The germline gives CDR1 MNHEY, CDR2 SVGAGI. CDR3 length equals 15 residues. V lost 4 bases to trimming and J lost 6 bases; unmatched junction nucleotides: 9. In DNA form, the CDR3 reads TGTGCCAGCAGTTCGGCCGGGACAGTCTTCAATGAGCAGTTCTTC. Its protein product is CASSSAGTVFNEQFF.

The rearrangement links TRBV11-2 to TRBJ2-3; the match to TRBD2 covers 9 bases. Germline CDR1 is SGHAT and CDR2 is FQNNGV. V lost 2 bases, J lost 9 bases, and 9 bases stayed unmatched. The CDR3 has 15 amino acids. CDR3 sequence (DNA): TGTGCCAGCAGCTTATTCACAGCGGGGGGCGGGACGCAGTATTTT. It specifies CASSLFTAGGGTQYF.

This rearrangement joins TRBV5-1 to TRBJ1-2, with 10 bases fitting TRBD1. Germline V gene data show CDR1 as SGHRS and CDR2 as YFSETQ. CDR3 length: 16 amino acids. J was trimmed by 7 bases and V by 5 bases; bases with no gene match: 14. The CDR3 DNA sequence: TGCGCCAGCAGAAGAGGGATGAGGGACAGGGGTGGTGGCTACACCTTC. This gives the protein CASRRGMRDRGGGYTF.

V is TRBV19 and J is TRBJ2-7, with TRBD1 matching over 7 bases. The CDR3 runs to 15 residues. V lost 5 bases and J lost 2; bases outside the gene matches: 9. Germline CDR1 reads LNHDA; CDR2 reads SQIVND (reference sequence). CDR3 coding DNA: TGTGCCAGTAGTGTCCCGACAGGGTTACCCTACGAGCAGTACTTC. It codes for CASSVPTGLPYEQYF.

The J gene is TRBJ2-2, the V gene TRBV2, with D perhaps matching TRBD2 (5 bases). The V end lost 8 bases, the J end lost 6 bases, and 16 bases lay between the germline ends. From germline, CDR1 is SNHLY and CDR2 FYNNEI. The CDR3 has 14 amino acids. DNA of the CDR3: TGTGCCAGCCAGCCCGGACTTATCTCCGGGGAGCTGTTTTTT. Translation: CASQPGLISGELFF.

This clone occurred a few times. Mismatch with germline at one junction end may stem from a read error. This chain connects TRBV7-7 to TRBJ1-6, with D hard to call. This CDR3 comprises 14 residues. Looked up from germline, CDR1 is SSHAT and CDR2 is FNYEAQ (reference sequence). In DNA, the CDR3 is TGTGCTAGCAGCTTAAAGGGCCGAGGGTCACCCCTCCACTTT. It yields the protein CASSLKGRGSPLHF.